This is a list of T cell receptor beta chains from one sample in a study of tumor and adjacent non-tumor tissue in lung cancer. TCRdb passed the multiplex PCR reads through MiXCR, listing each CDR3 protein once. This table holds under 150,000 distinct CDR3 sequences, about 71% found once. The specimen was lung tumor tissue. These receptors came from a man aged 55 to 69 with small cell lung cancer. Both conserved end residues are part of each CDR3. The order of the fields is V gene, clone size, CDR3 length, J gene, D gene, CDR3 DNA, CDR3 protein. A D gene is named only where the DNA matches it firmly. Size is stated for part of the rows, as once, few or many counts, or as a class when the clone is expanded.

TRBV29-1	few	13	TRBJ2-5	-	TGCAGCGTTGGGAGCCACTCGGGAGAGACCCAGTACTTC	CSVGSHSGETQYF
TRBV20-1	many	15	TRBJ1-1	TRBD1	TGCAGTGCTATAAGGGACAGGGGGCGAAATACTGAAGCTTTCTTT	CSAIRDRGRNTEAFF
TRBV24-1	-	16	TRBJ2-5	TRBD2	TGTGCCACCAGTGACAACAGCGGGAGGGCCCAAGACACCCAGTACTTC	CATSDNSGRAQDTQYF
TRBV11-2	-	15	TRBJ2-1	-	TGTGCCAGCAGCCTTTCGAGGGCCCCTGCTGATGAGCAGTTCTTC	CASSLSRAPADEQFF
TRBV12-3/TRBV12-4	-	15	TRBJ1-1	TRBD1	TGTGCCAGCCGCGGACAGGCAGGGAAGAACACTGAAGCTTTCTTT	CASRGQAGKNTEAFF
TRBV29-1	few	13	TRBJ2-2	TRBD1	TGCAGCCTGGGGGACAGCAACACCGGGGAGCTGTTTTTT	CSLGDSNTGELFF
TRBV12-3/TRBV12-4	-	20	TRBJ2-4	TRBD1	TGTGCCAGCAGTTTTCTCTATCGGACAGGGAGCTATTGGACCAAAAACATTCAGTACTTC	CASSFLYRTGSYWTKNIQYF
TRBV11-3	many	13	TRBJ1-1	-	TGTGCCAGCAGCTTAGCAGAGAACACTGAAGCTTTCTTT	CASSLAENTEAFF
TRBV24-1	many	16	TRBJ2-3	TRBD2	TGTGCCACCAGTGACCCCTTGGGACTAGCGAAAGATACGCAGTATTTT	CATSDPLGLAKDTQYF
TRBV7-8	-	18	TRBJ2-2	-	TGTGCCAGCAGCCCCCGTGCTCCCCGGGACCGTCGAACCGGAGAGCTGTTTTTT	CASSPRAPRDRRTGELFF
TRBV6-1	-	15	TRBJ1-2	-	TGTGCCAGCAGTGAAGCGAGACGGAGGCTCTATGACTACACCTTC	CASSEARRRLYDYTF
TRBV11-1	-	16	TRBJ2-3	-	TGTGCCAGCAGCTCAGGCGTGGGATTTAACACAGATACGCAGTATTTT	CASSSGVGFNTDTQYF
TRBV11-2	-	16	TRBJ2-2	-	TGTGCCAGCAGCTTACTGTGTGGAGGGGACACCGGGGAGCTGTTTTTT	CASSLLCGGDTGELFF
TRBV29-1	-	11	TRBJ1-2	-	TGCAGCGTTGGAAGGGGGGATGACTACACCTTC	CSVGRGDDYTF
TRBV6-5	-	16	TRBJ2-2	-	TGTGCCAGCAGCAGCCTGACCGGGAGCGCCGAAGGGGAGCCGTTTTTT	CASSSLTGSAEGEPFF
TRBV14	few	16	TRBJ2-2	TRBD2	TGTGCCAGCAGCAAGACTAGCGGGTTTACGACCGGGGAGCTGTTTTTT	CASSKTSGFTTGELFF
TRBV4-1	-	15	TRBJ1-2	TRBD1	TGTGCCAGGAGCCCAGGAGGACAGGGGGCGGGTGACTACACCTTC	CARSPGGQGAGDYTF
TRBV10-2	few	16	TRBJ1-3	-	TGCGCCAGCAGTGAGTCGGGCAGGGTGTTGGGAAACACCATATATTTT	CASSESGRVLGNTIYF
TRBV20-1	few	15	TRBJ2-3	-	TGCAGTGCTAGAGATCCCCGCGGGGGCAAAGATACGCAGTATTTT	CSARDPRGGKDTQYF
TRBV28	-	17	TRBJ1-1	TRBD1	TGTGCCAGCAGTTTGTCCCCATACAGGGGGCTGGTCACTGAAGCTTTCTTT	CASSLSPYRGLVTEAFF
TRBV6-1	-	14	TRBJ1-2	-	TGTGCCAGCACGACCGGGGGCCGAAACTATAGCAACACCTTC	CASTTGGRNYSNTF
TRBV20-1	few	15	TRBJ2-5	TRBD2	TGCAGTGCTAGAGTGATTGGCGGGAGAGGAGAGACCCAGTACTTC	CSARVIGGRGETQYF
TRBV18	-	14	TRBJ1-2	-	TGTGCCAGCTCACCACCGGGTCATTCCTATGGCTACACCTTC	CASSPPGHSYGYTF
TRBV20-1	-	15	TRBJ2-1	-	TGCAGTGCTAGAGGTCCGGGAATCTCCTACAATGAGCAGTTCTTC	CSARGPGISYNEQFF
TRBV29-1	-	14	TRBJ2-3	-	TGCAGCGTTGGGGATGGCAGGGCCACAGATACGCAGTGTTTT	CSVGDGRATDTQCF
TRBV4-1	few	18	TRBJ2-3	TRBD2	TGCGCCAGCAGCCGCAACAGCGGGAGGGCCCAAGGCACAGATACGCAGTATTTT	CASSRNSGRAQGTDTQYF
TRBV4-2	many	15	TRBJ2-1	-	TGTGCCAGCAGCCCTCAGGGCCAAATGGGGAATGAGCAGTTCTTC	CASSPQGQMGNEQFF
TRBV29-1	-	15	TRBJ2-5	TRBD1	TGCAGCGCAAATCCGGGACAGGGGAACCAAGAGACCCAGTACTTC	CSANPGQGNQETQYF
TRBV12-3/TRBV12-4	-	13	TRBJ1-2	-	TGTGCCAGCAGTACCCCTGGGGGGGAGGGCTACACCTTC	CASSTPGGEGYTF
TRBV20-1	many	13	TRBJ1-2	-	TGCAGTGCCGGCGGAGGGGGGAACTATGGCTACACCTTC	CSAGGGGNYGYTF
TRBV5-1	-	15	TRBJ2-7	TRBD1	TGCGCCAGCAGTTTGTACTCGAGACAGGGAACCGAGCAGTACTTC	CASSLYSRQGTEQYF
TRBV5-4	-	16	TRBJ2-2	-	TGTGCCAGCAGCTTAGGTGGCGGGGCGAACACCGGGGAGCTGTTTTTT	CASSLGGGANTGELFF
TRBV4-2	few	13	TRBJ2-1	-	TGTGCCAGCAGCCCTAGCGACCGCAATGAGCAGTTCTTC	CASSPSDRNEQFF
TRBV28	-	13	TRBJ2-7	-	TGTGCCAGCAGCAGGGATTCCCTCTACGAGCAGTACTTC	CASSRDSLYEQYF
TRBV28	-	12	TRBJ1-2	-	TGTGCCAGCAGTCTTTCAAGAGATGGCTACACCTTC	CASSLSRDGYTF
TRBV12-3/TRBV12-4	-	17	TRBJ2-2	-	TGTGCCAGCAGTTTTTACTGGGGGTTAATGAACACCGGGGAGCTGTTGTTT	CASSFYWGLMNTGELLF
TRBV24-1	-	13	TRBJ2-1	TRBD2	TGTGCCATCAGTTCAGCGGGAGCAAATGAGCAGTTCTTC	CAISSAGANEQFF
TRBV20-1	-	16	TRBJ1-5	-	TGCAGTGCTATGTCCAGGGGAGGAGGGAGCAATCAGCCCCAGCATTTT	CSAMSRGGGSNQPQHF
TRBV5-4	few	14	TRBJ2-5	TRBD1	TGTGCCAGCAGCGCACAGGGGGCTGGGGAGACCCAGTACTTC	CASSAQGAGETQYF
TRBV20-1	-	16	TRBJ2-1	-	TGCAGTGCTAGAGATCCCCAGCGGACCGTCAGCGATGAGCAGTTCTTC	CSARDPQRTVSDEQFF
TRBV11-2	-	15	TRBJ2-1	-	TGTGCCAGCAGCTCCTCTAGTTCCCCCTACAATGAGCAATTCTTC	CASSSSSSPYNEQFF
TRBV24-1	-	14	TRBJ2-7	-	TGTGCCACCAGGGCGACAGGTCGTGGGGACAAGCAATACTTC	CATRATGRGDKQYF
TRBV4-2	many	14	TRBJ1-4	-	TGTGCCAGCAGCCAAGAGGATTTGAATGAAAAACTGTTTTTT	CASSQEDLNEKLFF
TRBV4-2	many	13	TRBJ1-1	-	TGTGCCAGCAGCCAAGACCCAACCACTGAAGCTTTCTTT	CASSQDPTTEAFF
TRBV6-5	-	13	TRBJ1-5	-	TGTGCCAGCAGTTACGTGGGTGGACAGCCCCAGCATTTT	CASSYVGGQPQHF
TRBV12-5	few	15	TRBJ1-2	-	TGTGCTAGTGGTTTGGAAATGACAGACCCCTATGGCTACACCTTC	CASGLEMTDPYGYTF
TRBV20-1	many	14	TRBJ2-1	TRBD2	TGCAGTGCAGGGACTAGAGCTTCAGTCAATGAGCAGTTCTTC	CSAGTRASVNEQFF
TRBV12-3/TRBV12-4	-	15	TRBJ1-1	-	TGTGCCAGCAGTTTAGGAGGAGGTTGGGGCAATGAAGCTTTCTTT	CASSLGGGWGNEAFF
TRBV5-4	-	15	TRBJ2-1	TRBD2	TGTGCCAGCAGCTTGAGACTAGCGGGAGTGAATGAGCAGTTCTTC	CASSLRLAGVNEQFF
TRBV11-1	-	12	TRBJ2-7	-	TGTGCCAGCAACGGAAAGGGGCGCGAGCAGTATTTC	CASNGKGREQYF
TRBV25-1	-	18	TRBJ2-1	TRBD2	TGTGCCAGCAGTGAGGCTAGCGGGAGGGCCGGGAGGAGCAATGAGCAGTTCTTC	CASSEASGRAGRSNEQFF
TRBV11-2	-	14	TRBJ2-1	TRBD2	TGTACCAGCGGGGGGACTAGCGGGTCCGATGAGCACTTCTTC	CTSGGTSGSDEHFF
TRBV7-9	many	15	TRBJ2-3	TRBD2	TGTGCCAGCAGCTCGCGGGAGGCCAACACAGATACGCAGTATTTT	CASSSREANTDTQYF
TRBV5-1	-	15	TRBJ1-4	-	TGCGCCAGCAGCCCCGGACGGACAACTAATGAAAAACTGTTTTTT	CASSPGRTTNEKLFF
TRBV20-1	few	13	TRBJ2-1	-	TGCAGTGCTAGAGTCCGGGGGGCCTATGAGCAGTTCTTC	CSARVRGAYEQFF